This T cell receptor beta chain was recovered during a study of response to subunit inactivated influenza vaccine. Study observations and caveats: That few new T cells are recruited by each seasonal influenza vaccination was the authors' suggestion.

Trimming left V 7 bases short and J 5 bases short, with 14 bases between. CDR1 is DFQATT and CDR2 is SNEGSKA in the germline V gene (reference sequence). The CDR3 is made up of 12 amino acids. This clonotype was seen only a few times. What it binds is not known. TCRdb analysed the RT-PCR reads with MiXCR anew, one entry per CDR3 protein. This table has 560,000 or so distinct CDR3 sequences, approximately 7.7% appearing once. This TCR was recovered from a man between 50 and 70 years old who received an inactivated influenza vaccine. This chain uses TRBV20-1 with TRBJ2-5; tentatively, D is TRBD2 (6 bases). The source was PBMCs from blood, collected 23 to 25 months after vaccination. The CDR3 loop is CSVGGNWETQYF. The CDR3 nucleotides are TGCAGTGTTGGGGGGAACTGGGAGACCCAGTACTTC.